This T cell receptor beta chain was documented in a study of blood T cell repertoires in COVID-19. Study as a whole: T cells, B-cell-depleted T cells, or PBMCs supplied cDNA or gDNA.

The CDR3 extends over 13 amino acids. Trimming took 0 bases from V and 8 from J; bases not matched to a gene: 2. Looked up from germline, CDR1 is SQVTM and CDR2 is ANQGSEA. How the authors handled the data: Amplification with reference gene primers provided the estimates of nucleated cell counts. Assay: immunoSEQ multiplex PCR; the TCRdb copy retains only in-frame clones and omits some. That table furnishes V, J and clone size, whereas the DNA furnished D and trimming. The profile shows 200,000 to 300,000 clones, approximately 86% of them singletons. The origin of this receptor is a woman in her thirties with acute or convalescent COVID-19. Sequencing was done on a sample of peripheral blood. V and J are TRBV29-1 and TRBJ2-3, with TRBD2 matching 10 bases. DNA of the CDR3: TGCAGCGTTGAAGAATTAGCGGGAGGTACGCAGTATTTT. This sequence encodes CSVEELAGGTQYF.